These 30 T cell receptor beta chains came from one sample sequenced in a study of glioma-infiltrating T cells. Amplification of TCR alpha and beta CDR3 regions from RNA used iRepertoire nested multiplex PCR. TCRdb fed the multiplex PCR reads into MiXCR, producing one record per CDR3 protein. The sample yields under 150,000 distinct CDR3 sequences, around 25% seen once. Sequenced sample: glioma tissue, nonneoplastic brain tissue, or PBMCs (not recorded which). These receptors all stem from a human donor with low-grade glioma or glioblastoma, undergoing nonglioma brain surgery, or in good health (not recorded which).

In its sample, this clonotype was seen many times. The J gene is TRBJ2-1, the V gene TRBV6-1; 8 bases align to TRBD1. Germline trimming cut 6 bases from V and 8 bases from J; bases unmatched to any gene: 12. This CDR3 is built from 15 residues. The germline V gene encodes CDR1 MNHNS and CDR2 SASEGT. The CDR3: CASRPIGQGLDEQFF. In DNA, the CDR3 is TGTGCCAGCAGACCAATCGGACAGGGACTTGATGAGCAGTTCTTC.

This chain links TRBV6-5 with TRBJ2-2; perhaps TRBD1 as D (5 bases). From germline, CDR1 is MNHEY and CDR2 SVGAGI. Trimming cost V 6 bases and J 2 bases, with 16 bases left between them. The CDR3 totals 16 residues. CDR3 nucleotides: TGTGCCAGCAGCTTGTTGACAGAGATAAACACCGGGGAGCTGTTTTTT. It specifies CASSLLTEINTGELFF.

The chain carries TRBV10-3 and TRBJ2-1; 8 positions match TRBD2. The CDR3 is made up of 16 amino acids. Looked up from germline, CDR1 is ENHRY and CDR2 is SYGVKD. Trimming at V came to 0 bases and at J to 6 bases, leaving 7 bases not matched to a gene. DNA of the CDR3: TGTGCCATCAGTGAGTCTGGGACGAGCGGGGGCAATGAGCAGTTCTTC. It is translated as CAISESGTSGGNEQFF.

On this clonotype itself: At one end, the junction sequence differs from germline, possibly due to a read error. The CDR3 protein is CGARDREETQYF. DNA of the CDR3: TGCGGTGCTAGGGACAGAGAGGAGACCCAGTACTTC. The chain uses TRBV20-1 and TRBJ2-5; 7 bases are shared with TRBD1. Germline assignment: CDR1 DFQATT and CDR2 SNEGSKA (reference sequence). This CDR3 is 12 amino acids long.

The chain has TRBV19 and TRBJ2-1; D perhaps matches TRBD1 (5 bases). The length of the CDR3 is 12 residues. The germline V gene encodes CDR1 LNHDA and CDR2 SQIVND (reference sequence). Trimming took off 8 bases at V and 4 bases at J, with 9 bases between the two ends. CDR3 sequence: CASQGMYNEQFF. CDR3 in DNA: TGTGCCAGTCAGGGAATGTACAATGAGCAGTTCTTC.

This clonotype was detected many times. The chain is built from TRBV24-1 and TRBJ2-5; tentatively, D is TRBD1 (5 bases). V gave up 6 bases and J gave up 5 bases, with 12 bases separating them. The CDR3 has 13 residues. The germline CDR1 and CDR2 sequences are KGHDR and SFDVKD. This CDR3 reads CATSNRMGETQYF. CDR3 bases: TGTGCCACCAGTAACAGGATGGGTGAGACCCAGTACTTC.

The chain employs TRBV3-1 and TRBJ1-1; the D is unclear. Germline loops: CDR1 LGHDT, CDR2 YNNKEL (reference sequence). The CDR3 runs to 12 residues. V lost 3 bases, J lost 11 bases, and 13 bases lay in between. CDR3 bases: TGTGCCAGCAGCCACGGGAGTATTGGGGCTTTCTTT. This codes for CASSHGSIGAFF.

The chain couples TRBV10-3 to TRBJ1-5; tentatively, D is TRBD1 (5 bases). V lost 0 bases, J lost 4 bases, and 10 bases lay in between. In germline, CDR1 is ENHRY, CDR2 SYGVKD. The length of the CDR3 is 15 residues. This CDR3 reads CAISESRGGNQPQHF. Written as DNA, the CDR3 is TGTGCCATCAGTGAGTCGCGTGGGGGAAATCAGCCCCAGCATTTT.

This clonotype showed up many times. This sequence joins TRBV28 and TRBJ2-3, with 10 bases aligning to TRBD2. CDR1 and CDR2 from the germline V gene are MDHEN and SYDVKM. The CDR3 totals 16 residues. After removal of 4 bases from V and 6 bases from J, the junction contained 10 bases not matched to a gene. DNA of the CDR3: TGTGCCAGCAGTTATAAGGCTAGCGGGGGCAGGGATACGCAGTATTTT. Amino acids: CASSYKASGGRDTQYF.

This chain's CDR3 is CASSYSTGAVETQYF. CDR3 DNA sequence: TGTGCCAGCAGTTACTCGACGGGGGCCGTAGAGACCCAGTACTTC. The V gene is TRBV6-6, the J gene TRBJ2-5, with D perhaps matching TRBD1 or TRBD2 (6 bases each). CDR1 and CDR2 from the germline V gene are MNHNY and SVGAGI (reference sequence). V lost 0 bases to trimming and J lost 4 bases, with 12 bases between them. The CDR3 contains 15 residues.

This clonotype was detected ten times or more. The gene calls are TRBV20-1 and TRBJ1-1; a weak D match, TRBD1 (6 bases). The CDR3 covers 11 residues. Trimming stripped 3 bases from V and 6 bases from J, with 8 bases between. Germline V gene data show CDR1 as DFQATT and CDR2 as SNEGSKA (reference sequence). The CDR3 sequence: CSASWTAEAFF. Written as DNA, the CDR3 is TGCAGTGCTAGTTGGACAGCTGAAGCTTTCTTT.

This clonotype came up many times. The V call is TRBV27, the J call TRBJ2-1, with TRBD2 matching over 11 bases. This CDR3 is built from 18 residues. Germline V gives CDR1 MNHEY, CDR2 SMNVEV (reference sequence). Losses at the gene ends were 3 bases for V and 4 bases for J; bases not matched to a gene: 11. The CDR3: CASSFGVSGGGNYNEQFF. The CDR3 nucleotides read TGTGCCAGCAGTTTTGGGGTTAGCGGGGGGGGAAATTACAATGAGCAGTTCTTC.

This clonotype was observed a handful of times. The chain uses TRBV28 and TRBJ1-1; D is undetermined. CDR1 is MDHEN and CDR2 is SYDVKM in the germline V gene. The CDR3 has 13 residues. V was cut by 4 bases and J by 6 bases, with 12 bases left in between. The CDR3 DNA follows: TGTGCCAGCAGTTCCCCGGGGAGTCCTGAAGCTTTCTTT. This codes for CASSSPGSPEAFF. Complete variable domain (other parts from reference TRBV28 and TRBJ1-1): DVKVTQSSRYLVKRTGEKVFLECVQDMDHENMFWYRQDPGLGLRLIYFSYDVKMKEKGDIPEGYSVSREKKERFSLILESASTNQTSMYLCASSSPGSPEAFFGQGTRLTVV.

Only a few counts were recorded for this clonotype. This sequence joins TRBV6-5 and TRBJ2-5; D is unresolved. From germline, CDR1 is MNHEY and CDR2 SVGAGI. V was clipped by 6 bases and J by 2 bases, with 10 bases between them. This CDR3 is 13 amino acids long. The CDR3 region is CASSSLGQETQYF. The CDR3 DNA reads as TGTGCCAGCAGCTCCTTGGGGCAAGAGACCCAGTACTTC.

A few counts support this clonotype. The gene calls are TRBV25-1 and TRBJ1-3; D is ambiguous. Trimming removed 7 bases from V and 0 bases from J, with 4 bases in between. From germline, CDR1 is MGHDK and CDR2 SYGVNS. The CDR3 length is 12 residues. The CDR3 is CASMVSGNTIYF. The CDR3 DNA sequence: TGTGCCAGCATGGTCTCTGGAAACACCATATATTTT.

The sample holds a few counts of this clonotype. The gene calls are TRBV10-3 and TRBJ2-2; D may be TRBD1 or TRBD2 (5 bases each). The CDR3 consists of 13 residues. Trimming pared 10 bases from V and 5 bases from J, leaving 14 bases between. Germline V gene data show CDR1 as ENHRY and CDR2 as SYGVKD. The CDR3 is CANRDLQTGELFF. DNA for the CDR3: TGTGCCAACCGGGACCTTCAAACCGGGGAGCTGTTTTTT.

This clonotype was counted at least ten times. The genes are TRBV28 and TRBJ2-1, with 10 bases matching TRBD1. CDR3 length equals 15 residues. Germline lookup yields CDR1 MDHEN and CDR2 SYDVKM. V was pared by 5 bases and J by 14 bases, with 15 bases of the junction left unmatched. The CDR3 bases are TGTGCCAGCAGTGTACCGGGACAGGGGAACCAGGAGGAGTTCTTC. Translating it yields CASSVPGQGNQEEFF.

The chain carries TRBV6-1 and TRBJ2-5, with D possibly matching TRBD2 (5 bases). Trimming left V 7 bases short and J 3 bases short, with 15 bases between. The germline gives CDR1 MNHNS, CDR2 SASEGT. The CDR3 loop spans 14 amino acids. CDR3: CASTFPGVKETQYF. The CDR3, as DNA: TGTGCCAGCACCTTCCCCGGGGTTAAAGAGACCCAGTACTTC.

This clonotype was found a few times. This chain connects TRBV28 to TRBJ1-1; possible D gene TRBD1, 5 bases. This CDR3 is 14 amino acids long. Deletions cut 0 bases from V and 5 bases from J, with 10 bases between. Germline CDR1 reads MDHEN; CDR2 reads SYDVKM. CDR3 sequence: CASSLWGRETEAFF. CDR3 in DNA: TGTGCCAGCAGTTTATGGGGCAGGGAGACTGAAGCTTTCTTT.

This clonotype was picked up many times. The chain couples TRBV20-1 to TRBJ2-5; the D call may be TRBD1 or TRBD2 (5 bases each). V lost 0 bases to trimming and J lost 4 bases, with 9 bases between them. This CDR3 is built from 13 residues. Germline V lookup: CDR1 DFQATT, CDR2 SNEGSKA (reference sequence). CDR3 amino acids: CSARDMGVETQYF. The DNA for the CDR3 is TGCAGTGCTAGAGATATGGGGGTAGAGACCCAGTACTTC.

This clonotype was observed many times. The rearrangement uses TRBV4-2 and TRBJ1-1; no clear D. From germline, CDR1 is LGHNA and CDR2 YNFKEQ. Trimming cost V 0 bases and J 0 bases, with 5 bases left between them. There are 14 residues in the CDR3. For the CDR3, the DNA is TGTGCCAGCAGCCAAGATCGGGTGAACACTGAAGCTTTCTTT. This encodes CASSQDRVNTEAFF.

This clonotype has ten or more counts. The V call is TRBV20-1, the J call TRBJ1-5, with D possibly matching TRBD1 (5 bases). Trimming pared 5 bases from V and 5 bases from J, leaving 16 bases between. Germline values: CDR1 DFQATT, CDR2 SNEGSKA (reference sequence). The CDR3 has 14 residues. CDR3 in DNA: TGCAGTGCTCCTGATCAAGCAGGGTATCAGCCCCAGCATTTT. Translation: CSAPDQAGYQPQHF.

The chain has TRBV20-1 and TRBJ1-1; D is unresolved. Trimming pared 4 bases from V and 6 bases from J, leaving 18 bases between. The CDR3 spans 14 residues. Germline V gene lookup returns CDR1 DFQATT and CDR2 SNEGSKA (reference sequence). Here the CDR3 DNA reads TGCAGTGCTAATCGATGGGAGGGAGGCGCTGAAGCTTTCTTT. Translated, it gives CSANRWEGGAEAFF.

To note about this clonotype: A single base separates this from a much larger clone, so it may be a read error. The V gene is TRBV28, the J gene TRBJ1-1, with D maybe TRBD1 (5 bases). CDR1 is MDHEN and CDR2 is SYDVKM in the germline V gene. CDR3 length: 13 residues. V was cut by 7 bases and J by 3 bases, with 12 bases left in between. As DNA, the CDR3 is TGTGCCAGCATGGGGCAAGGGTACACTGAAGCTTTCTTT. It encodes CASMGQGYTEAFF.

For this clonotype: It may be a read error: a sequence one base away is much more abundant. This sequence joins TRBV12-3 or TRBV12-4 and TRBJ1-2; 10 nucleotides align to TRBD1. Trimming removed 4 bases from V and 7 bases from J; junction bases left unmatched: 0. The CDR3 covers 12 residues. CDR3: CASSWTGGGYTF. The CDR3 coding sequence is TGTGCCAGCAGTTGGACAGGGGGTGGCTACACCTTC.

In regard to this clonotype: This may be a read error: a much more frequent sequence differs by one nucleotide. The chain couples TRBV28 to TRBJ2-3; D is unresolved. Germline V gene sequence: CDR1 MDHEN, CDR2 SYDVKM. The CDR3 has 16 amino acids. This CDR3 reads CVSSFSDPTKPDTQYF. CDR3 DNA sequence: TGTGTCAGCAGTTTTTCAGATCCAACTAAGCCAGATACGCAGTATTTT. Together with reference TRBV28 and TRBJ2-3, the CDR3 gives the full variable domain: DVKVTQSSRYLVKRTGEKVFLECVQDMDHENMFWYRQDPGLGLRLIYFSYDVKMKEKGDIPEGYSVSREKKERFSLILESASTNQTSMYLCVSSFSDPTKPDTQYFGPGTRLTVL.

Concerning this clonotype: A read error is possible here, since a much larger clone lies one base away. The rearrangement uses TRBV20-1 and TRBJ2-3; 8 bases agree with TRBD2. From germline, CDR1 is DFQATT and CDR2 SNEGSKA (reference sequence). The J segment lost 6 bases and the V segment lost 7 bases, leaving 9 bases of the junction unmatched. This CDR3 is built from 13 residues. The CDR3 nucleotides read TGCAGTGTACGGGGGGGGTTCGCGGATACGCAGTATTTT. It translates to CSVRGGFADTQYF.

The table lists this clonotype with many counts. The genes are TRBV27 and TRBJ1-3, with D possibly matching TRBD1 (5 bases). CDR1 MNHEY and CDR2 SMNVEV come from the germline V gene (reference sequence). Trimming took off 3 bases at V and 1 base at J, with 13 bases between the two ends. The CDR3 has 16 amino acids. DNA for the CDR3: TGTGCCAGCAGTTTCGGGGACTTAACATCTGGAAACACCATATATTTT. It codes for CASSFGDLTSGNTIYF.

As concerns this clonotype: A much more abundant neighbour one base away suggests this may be a read error. This sequence joins TRBV6-1 and TRBJ2-1; tentative D call: TRBD2 (6 bases). There are 12 residues in the CDR3. V was clipped by 7 bases and J by 8 bases, with 12 bases between them. Germline V gives CDR1 MNHNS, CDR2 SASEGT. The CDR3 DNA follows: TGTGCCAGCACCGGGGACTTCGATGAGCAGTTCTTC. Its protein product is CASTGDFDEQFF.

The rearrangement joins TRBV6-1 to TRBJ2-7, with TRBD1 identical over 7 bases. Trimming at V came to 8 bases and at J to 3 bases, leaving 13 bases not matched to a gene. This CDR3 has 15 residues. Looked up from germline, CDR1 is MNHNS and CDR2 is SASEGT. The DNA of the CDR3 is TGTGCCAGCGGAACAACAGGGGTTAGTGACTACGAGCAGTACGTC. Amino acids: CASGTTGVSDYEQYV.